The clone carrying this TCR beta chain was found a few times. In the study's own analysis: Amplified reference gene primers provided the basis for estimating nucleated cell counts. This table comes from immunoSEQ multiplex PCR, and its TCRdb copy is limited to in-frame clones, with some not included. V, J and clone size reflect that table, while D and trimming were determined from the DNA. The sample gives 180,000 or so clones, approximately 81% of which show up once; roughly 18% is in the top ten. Seattle enrolled patients during active infection and tracked them longitudinally. The data originate from a study of blood T cell repertoires in COVID-19. Study background: From the United States, Italy and Spain came samples of acute and convalescent COVID-19. The cDNA or gDNA used as material had been derived from T cells, B-cell-depleted T cells, or PBMCs.

The TCR comes from a person aged 65-85 years with COVID-19, enrolled during active disease. Sequenced material: peripheral blood.

The CDR3 DNA reads as TGTGCCAGCAGCCAAGCAGGGTGGAGTGGCTACACCTTC. It specifies CASSQAGWSGYTF. The rearrangement links TRBV14 to TRBJ1-2; tentatively, D is TRBD1 (5 bases). CDR3 length: 13 residues. Between the trimmed V and J ends, which lost 1 base and 7 bases, there was a span of 10 bases. Per germline, CDR1 SGHDN and CDR2 FVKESK.